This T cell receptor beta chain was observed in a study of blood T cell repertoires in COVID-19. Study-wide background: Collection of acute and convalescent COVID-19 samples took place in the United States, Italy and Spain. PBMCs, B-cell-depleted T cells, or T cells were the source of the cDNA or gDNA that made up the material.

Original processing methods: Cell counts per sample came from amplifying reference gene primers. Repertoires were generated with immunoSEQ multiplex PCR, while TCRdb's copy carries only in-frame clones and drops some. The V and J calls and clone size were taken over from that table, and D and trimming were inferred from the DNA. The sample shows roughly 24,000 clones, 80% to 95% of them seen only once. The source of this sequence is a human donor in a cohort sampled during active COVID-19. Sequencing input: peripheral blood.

This CDR3 reads CASSLMDRGTETQYF. CDR3 DNA: TGTGCCAGCAGCTTGATGGACAGGGGTACGGAGACCCAGTACTTC. The rearrangement uses TRBV7-6 and TRBJ2-5; 9 bases line up with TRBD1. Trimming cost V 3 bases and J 5 bases; bases outside gene matches: 7. CDR3 length: 15 residues. Germline-derived CDR1 and CDR2 are SGHVS and FNYEAQ.